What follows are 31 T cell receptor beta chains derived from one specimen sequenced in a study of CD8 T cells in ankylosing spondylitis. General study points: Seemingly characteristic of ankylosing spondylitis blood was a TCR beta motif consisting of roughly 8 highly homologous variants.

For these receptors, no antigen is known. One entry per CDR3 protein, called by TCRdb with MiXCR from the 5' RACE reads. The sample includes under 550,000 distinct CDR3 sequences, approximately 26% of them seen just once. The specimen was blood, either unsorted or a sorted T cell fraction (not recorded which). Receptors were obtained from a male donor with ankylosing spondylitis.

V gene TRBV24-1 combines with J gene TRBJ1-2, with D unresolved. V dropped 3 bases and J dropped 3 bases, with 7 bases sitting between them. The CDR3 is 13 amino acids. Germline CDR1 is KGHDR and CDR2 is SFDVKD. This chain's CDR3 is CATSDQSYYGYTF. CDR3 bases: TGTGCCACCAGTGATCAGTCCTACTATGGCTACACCTTC.

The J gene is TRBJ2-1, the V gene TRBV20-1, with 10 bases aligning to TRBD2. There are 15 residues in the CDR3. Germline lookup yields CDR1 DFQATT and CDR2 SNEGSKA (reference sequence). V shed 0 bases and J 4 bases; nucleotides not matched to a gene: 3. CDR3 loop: CSARDGTSVYNEQFF. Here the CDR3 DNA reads TGCAGTGCTAGAGATGGGACTAGCGTTTACAATGAGCAGTTCTTC.

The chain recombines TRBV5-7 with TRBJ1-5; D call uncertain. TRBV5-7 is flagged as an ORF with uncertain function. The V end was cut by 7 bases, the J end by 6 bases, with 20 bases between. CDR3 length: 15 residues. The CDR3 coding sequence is TGTGCCAGCGGCCTCGGGAGGGAAGGCAGTCAGCCCCAGCATTTT. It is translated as CASGLGREGSQPQHF.

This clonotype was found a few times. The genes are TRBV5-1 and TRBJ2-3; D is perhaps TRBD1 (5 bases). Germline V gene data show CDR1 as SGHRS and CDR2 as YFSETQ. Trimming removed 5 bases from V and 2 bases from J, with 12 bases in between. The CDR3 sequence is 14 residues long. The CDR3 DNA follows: TGCGCCAGCAGATTACAGGAGTTCACAGATACGCAGTATTTT. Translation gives CASRLQEFTDTQYF.

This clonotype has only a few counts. The CDR3 loop reads CASSVGFGTEAFF. DNA of the CDR3: TGTGCCAGCAGCGTAGGTTTCGGCACTGAAGCTTTCTTT. The V call is TRBV9, the J call TRBJ1-1, with D hard to call. V was pared by 0 bases and J by 4 bases, with 7 bases between. The CDR3 consists of 13 residues. Germline V lookup: CDR1 SGDLS, CDR2 YYNGEE.

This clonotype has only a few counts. CDR3 residues: CASRPRGDLKNIQYF. CDR3 coding DNA: TGTGCCAGCAGGCCTCGGGGAGACTTAAAAAACATTCAGTACTTC. This sequence joins TRBV6-1 and TRBJ2-4; D is perhaps TRBD2 (5 bases). The germline V gene encodes CDR1 MNHNS and CDR2 SASEGT. The CDR3 contains 15 residues. V was shortened by 6 bases and J by 4 bases, with 16 bases between the two germline ends.

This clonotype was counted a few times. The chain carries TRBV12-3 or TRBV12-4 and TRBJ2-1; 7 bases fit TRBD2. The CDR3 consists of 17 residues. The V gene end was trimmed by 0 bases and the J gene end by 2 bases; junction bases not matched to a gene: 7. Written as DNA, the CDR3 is TGTGCCAGCAGTTTAGCGCTAGCGGACTTAACCTACAATGAGCAGTTCTTC. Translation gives CASSLALADLTYNEQFF.

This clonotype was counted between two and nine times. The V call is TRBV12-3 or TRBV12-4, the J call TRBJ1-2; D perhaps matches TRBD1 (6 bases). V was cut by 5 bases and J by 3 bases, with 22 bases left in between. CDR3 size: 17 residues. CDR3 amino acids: CASSRILQGGGDYGYTF. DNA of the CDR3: TGTGCCAGCAGTCGAATACTACAGGGAGGAGGGGACTATGGCTACACCTTC.

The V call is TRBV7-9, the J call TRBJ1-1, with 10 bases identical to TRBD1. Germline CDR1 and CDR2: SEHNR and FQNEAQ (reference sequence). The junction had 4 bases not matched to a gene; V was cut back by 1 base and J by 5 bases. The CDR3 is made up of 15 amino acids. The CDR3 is CASSLETGGGTEAFF. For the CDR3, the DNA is TGTGCCAGCAGCTTAGAGACAGGGGGCGGAACTGAAGCTTTCTTT. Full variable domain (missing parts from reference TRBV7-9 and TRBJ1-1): DTGVSQNPRHKITKRGQNVTFRCDPISEHNRLYWYRQTLGQGPEFLTYFQNEAQLEKSRLLSDRFSAERPKGSFSTLEIQRTEQGDSAMYLCASSLETGGGTEAFFGQGTRLTVV.

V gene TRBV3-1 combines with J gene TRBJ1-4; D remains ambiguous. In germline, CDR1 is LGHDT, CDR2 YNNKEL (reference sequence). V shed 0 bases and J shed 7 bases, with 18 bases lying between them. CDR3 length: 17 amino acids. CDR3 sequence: CASSQEITAATGEKLFF. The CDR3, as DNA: TGTGCCAGCAGCCAAGAGATAACCGCCGCGACGGGTGAAAAACTGTTTTTT.

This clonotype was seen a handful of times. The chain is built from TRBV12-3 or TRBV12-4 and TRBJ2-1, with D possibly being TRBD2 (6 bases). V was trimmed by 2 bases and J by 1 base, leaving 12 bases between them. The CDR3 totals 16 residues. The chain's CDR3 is CASSLRGRTSYNEQFF. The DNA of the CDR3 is TGTGCCAGCAGTTTAAGAGGGAGGACTTCCTACAATGAGCAGTTCTTC.

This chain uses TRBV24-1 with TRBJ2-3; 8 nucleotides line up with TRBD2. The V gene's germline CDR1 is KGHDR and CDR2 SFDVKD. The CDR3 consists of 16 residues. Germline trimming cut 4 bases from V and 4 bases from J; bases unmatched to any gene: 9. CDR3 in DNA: TGTGCCACCAGTGACTTAGCGGGAACCGGCGCAGATACGCAGTATTTT. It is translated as CATSDLAGTGADTQYF.

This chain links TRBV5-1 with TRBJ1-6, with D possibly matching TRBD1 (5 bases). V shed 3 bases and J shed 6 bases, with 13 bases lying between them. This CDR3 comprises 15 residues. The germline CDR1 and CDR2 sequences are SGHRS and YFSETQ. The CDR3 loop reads CASSWGGDLNSPLHF. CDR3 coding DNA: TGCGCCAGCAGCTGGGGGGGGGACCTTAATTCACCCCTCCACTTT.

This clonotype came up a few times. CDR3 DNA sequence: TGCAGCGTTGTCCGGGGTAGCGCTGAAGCTTTCTTT. Translated: CSVVRGSAEAFF. The chain joins TRBV29-1 to TRBJ1-1; D unclear. The germline V and J ends were trimmed by 4 bases and 6 bases, with 12 bases remaining between them. Germline CDR1 reads SQVTM; CDR2 reads ANQGSEA. The CDR3 spans 12 residues. The entire variable domain, with the rest obtained from reference TRBV29-1 and TRBJ1-1, is as follows: SAVISQKPSRDICQRGTSLTIQCQVDSQVTMMFWYRQQPGQSLTLIATANQGSEATYESGFVIDKFPISRPNLTFSTLTVSNMSPEDSSIYLCSVVRGSAEAFFGQGTRLTVV.

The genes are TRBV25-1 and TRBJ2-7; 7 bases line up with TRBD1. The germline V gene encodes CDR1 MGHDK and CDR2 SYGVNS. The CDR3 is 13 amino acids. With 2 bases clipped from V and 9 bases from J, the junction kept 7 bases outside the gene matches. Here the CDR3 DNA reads TGTGCCAGCAGTGAAGAGGGGACAGCCCGGCAGTACGTC. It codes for CASSEEGTARQYV.

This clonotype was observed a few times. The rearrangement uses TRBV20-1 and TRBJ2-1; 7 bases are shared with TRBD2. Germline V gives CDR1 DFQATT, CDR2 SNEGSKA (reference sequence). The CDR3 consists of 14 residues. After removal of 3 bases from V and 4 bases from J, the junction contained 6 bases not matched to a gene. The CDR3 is CSASLGRKYNEQFF. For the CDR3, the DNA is TGCAGTGCTAGTCTCGGGAGGAAGTACAATGAGCAGTTCTTC.

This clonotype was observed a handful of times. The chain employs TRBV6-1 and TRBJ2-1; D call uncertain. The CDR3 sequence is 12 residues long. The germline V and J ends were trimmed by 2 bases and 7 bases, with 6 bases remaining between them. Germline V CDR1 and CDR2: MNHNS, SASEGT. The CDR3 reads CASSEYSNEQFF. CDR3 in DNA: TGTGCCAGCAGTGAATATTCGAATGAGCAGTTCTTC.

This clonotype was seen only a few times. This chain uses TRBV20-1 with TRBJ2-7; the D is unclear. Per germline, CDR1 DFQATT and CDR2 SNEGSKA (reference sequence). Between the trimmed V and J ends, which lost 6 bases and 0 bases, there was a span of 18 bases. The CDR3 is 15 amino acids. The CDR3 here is CSALNPGNFSYEQYF. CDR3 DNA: TGCAGTGCCCTTAACCCTGGAAACTTCTCCTACGAGCAGTACTTC.

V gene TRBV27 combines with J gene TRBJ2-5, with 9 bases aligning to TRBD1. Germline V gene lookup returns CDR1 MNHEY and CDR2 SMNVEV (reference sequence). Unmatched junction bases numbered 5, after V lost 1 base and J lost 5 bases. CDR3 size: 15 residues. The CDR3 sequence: CASSLWGQGQETQYF. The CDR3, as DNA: TGTGCCAGCAGTTTATGGGGACAGGGTCAGGAGACCCAGTACTTC.

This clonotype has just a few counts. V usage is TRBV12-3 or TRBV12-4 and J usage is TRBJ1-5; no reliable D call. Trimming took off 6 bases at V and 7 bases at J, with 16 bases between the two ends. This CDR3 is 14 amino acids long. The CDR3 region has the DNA TGTGCCAGCAGCCCCGTTTCTTGGGAGCAGCCCCAGCATTTT. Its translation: CASSPVSWEQPQHF.

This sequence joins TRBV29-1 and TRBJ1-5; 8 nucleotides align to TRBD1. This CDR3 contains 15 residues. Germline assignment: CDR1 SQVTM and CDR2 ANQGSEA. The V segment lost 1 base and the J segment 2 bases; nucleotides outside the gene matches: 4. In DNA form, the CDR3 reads TGCAGCGTTGAAGGGACAGGGTTGGGCAATCAGCCCCAGCATTTT. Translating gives CSVEGTGLGNQPQHF.

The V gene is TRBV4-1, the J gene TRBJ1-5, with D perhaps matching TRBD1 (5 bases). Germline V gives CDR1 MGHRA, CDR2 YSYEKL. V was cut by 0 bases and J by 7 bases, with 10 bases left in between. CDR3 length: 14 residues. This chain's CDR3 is CASSQDPWDQPQHF. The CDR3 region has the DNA TGCGCCAGCAGCCAAGATCCCTGGGACCAGCCCCAGCATTTT.

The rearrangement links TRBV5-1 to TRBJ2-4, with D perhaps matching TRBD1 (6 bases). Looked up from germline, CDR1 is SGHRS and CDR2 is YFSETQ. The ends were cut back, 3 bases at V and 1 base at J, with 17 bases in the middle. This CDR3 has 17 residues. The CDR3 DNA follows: TGCGCCAGCAGCTGGGACACCCGGTTGCGGGCCAAAAACATTCAGTACTTC. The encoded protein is CASSWDTRLRAKNIQYF.

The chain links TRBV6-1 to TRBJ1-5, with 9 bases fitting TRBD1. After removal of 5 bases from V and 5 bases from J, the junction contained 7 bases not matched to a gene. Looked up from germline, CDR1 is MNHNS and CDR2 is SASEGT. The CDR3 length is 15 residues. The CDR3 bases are TGTGCCAGCAGTATTCTACAGGGGGCATATCAGCCCCAGCATTTT. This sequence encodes CASSILQGAYQPQHF.

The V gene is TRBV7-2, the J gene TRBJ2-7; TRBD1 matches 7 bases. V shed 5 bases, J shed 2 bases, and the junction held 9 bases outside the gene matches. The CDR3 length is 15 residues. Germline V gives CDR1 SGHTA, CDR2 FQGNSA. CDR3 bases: TGTGCCAGCAGCCGACTCGGGCAGGGGGCCTACGAGCAGTACGTC. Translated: CASSRLGQGAYEQYV.

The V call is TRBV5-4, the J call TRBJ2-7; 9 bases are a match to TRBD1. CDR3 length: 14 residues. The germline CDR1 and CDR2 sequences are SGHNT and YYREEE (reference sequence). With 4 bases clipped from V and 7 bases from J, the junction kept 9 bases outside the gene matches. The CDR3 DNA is TGTGCCAGCAGCCCCACACAGGGGGCTCGGGAGCAGTACGTC. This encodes CASSPTQGAREQYV.

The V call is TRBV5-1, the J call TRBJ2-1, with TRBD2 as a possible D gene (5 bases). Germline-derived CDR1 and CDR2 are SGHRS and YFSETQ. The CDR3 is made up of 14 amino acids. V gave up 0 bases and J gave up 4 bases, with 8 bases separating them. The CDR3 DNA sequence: TGCGCCAGCAGCTTGGACGGGGAGTACAATGAGCAGTTCTTC. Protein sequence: CASSLDGEYNEQFF.

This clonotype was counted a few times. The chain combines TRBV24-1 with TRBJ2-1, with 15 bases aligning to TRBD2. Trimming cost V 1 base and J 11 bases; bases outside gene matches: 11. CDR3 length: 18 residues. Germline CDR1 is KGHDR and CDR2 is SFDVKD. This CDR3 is CATSDFGDRTSGRVQQFF. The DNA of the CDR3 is TGTGCCACCAGTGATTTTGGGGATCGGACTAGCGGGAGGGTTCAGCAGTTCTTC.

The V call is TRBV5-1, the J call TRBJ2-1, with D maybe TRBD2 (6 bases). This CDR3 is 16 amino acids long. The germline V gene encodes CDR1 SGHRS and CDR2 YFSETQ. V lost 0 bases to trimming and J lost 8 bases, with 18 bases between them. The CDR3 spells CASSLEGRPGIDEQFF. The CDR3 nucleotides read TGCGCCAGCAGCTTGGAGGGGAGGCCAGGTATCGATGAGCAGTTCTTC.

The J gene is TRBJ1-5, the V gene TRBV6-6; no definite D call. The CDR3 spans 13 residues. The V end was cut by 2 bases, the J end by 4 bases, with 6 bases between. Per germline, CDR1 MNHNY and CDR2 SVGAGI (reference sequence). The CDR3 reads CASSYAENQPQHF. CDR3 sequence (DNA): TGTGCCAGCAGTTACGCAGAAAATCAGCCCCAGCATTTT.

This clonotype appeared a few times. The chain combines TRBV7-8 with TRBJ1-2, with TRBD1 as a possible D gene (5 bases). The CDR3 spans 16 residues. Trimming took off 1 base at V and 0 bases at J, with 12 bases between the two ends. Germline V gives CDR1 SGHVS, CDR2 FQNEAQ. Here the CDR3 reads CASSLGQGPPNYGYTF. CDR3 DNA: TGTGCCAGCAGCTTAGGGCAGGGCCCTCCTAACTATGGCTACACCTTC.